This T cell receptor (beta chain) was identified during a study of control samples from healthy donors and cancer patients. Only in-frame clones appear in the TCRdb table, and some are missing; sequencing was by immunoSEQ multiplex PCR. The table shows some 65,000 clones, with 84% occurring only once. The CDR3 is made up of 16 amino acids. The germline CDR1 and CDR2 sequences are MNHNS and SASEGT. V lost 3 bases and J lost 2, with 17 bases in between. The receptor was derived from a woman in her forties or fifties with lung cancer. The specimen sequenced was PBMCs. The J gene is TRBJ2-7, the V gene TRBV6-1; possible D gene TRBD1, 6 bases. The CDR3: CASSEQRTDLTYEQYF. CDR3 coding DNA: TGTGCCAGCAGTGAGCAGCGGACAGACTTAACCTACGAGCAGTACTTC.